This T cell receptor (beta chain) was sequenced for a study of T cell repertoires in cytomegalovirus infection. Across the study: Public TCR beta signature analysis indicated the presence of both CMV infection and matching HLA type. General study points: What dominated the ex vivo response were HLA-C-restricted CMV-specific TCR beta clonotypes. Using cumulative public TCR beta family frequency, the authors identified those who carried CMV together with the relevant HLA.

TCRdb analysed the reads with MiXCR anew, one entry per CDR3 protein. This sample has around 280,000 distinct CDR3 sequences, with around 10% found just once. This clonotype has a count of ten or more. Its cognate antigen is unknown. Trimming at V came to 6 bases and at J to 3 bases, leaving 7 bases not matched to a gene. Per germline, CDR1 SGHVS and CDR2 FNYEAQ. CDR3 length equals 14 residues. The source is a human donor in good health (CMV status not recorded). Some clones in this sample may be carry-over from other donors' samples. What was sequenced was PBMCs. V is TRBV7-6 and J is TRBJ2-7; 8 bases align to TRBD1. The CDR3 sequence: CASSPDRGLYEQYF. For the CDR3, the DNA is TGTGCCAGCAGTCCTGACAGGGGTCTCTACGAGCAGTACTTC.